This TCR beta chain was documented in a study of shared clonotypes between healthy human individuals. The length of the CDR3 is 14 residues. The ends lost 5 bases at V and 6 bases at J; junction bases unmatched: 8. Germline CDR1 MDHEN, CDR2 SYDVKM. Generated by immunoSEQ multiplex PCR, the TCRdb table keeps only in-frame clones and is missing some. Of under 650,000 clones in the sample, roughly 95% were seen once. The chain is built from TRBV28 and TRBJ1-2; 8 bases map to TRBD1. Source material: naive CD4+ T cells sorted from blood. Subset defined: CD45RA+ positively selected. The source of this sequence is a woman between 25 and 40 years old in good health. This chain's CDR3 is CASSPGTGRNGYTF. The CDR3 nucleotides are TGTGCCAGCAGTCCCGGGACAGGAAGGAATGGCTACACCTTC.